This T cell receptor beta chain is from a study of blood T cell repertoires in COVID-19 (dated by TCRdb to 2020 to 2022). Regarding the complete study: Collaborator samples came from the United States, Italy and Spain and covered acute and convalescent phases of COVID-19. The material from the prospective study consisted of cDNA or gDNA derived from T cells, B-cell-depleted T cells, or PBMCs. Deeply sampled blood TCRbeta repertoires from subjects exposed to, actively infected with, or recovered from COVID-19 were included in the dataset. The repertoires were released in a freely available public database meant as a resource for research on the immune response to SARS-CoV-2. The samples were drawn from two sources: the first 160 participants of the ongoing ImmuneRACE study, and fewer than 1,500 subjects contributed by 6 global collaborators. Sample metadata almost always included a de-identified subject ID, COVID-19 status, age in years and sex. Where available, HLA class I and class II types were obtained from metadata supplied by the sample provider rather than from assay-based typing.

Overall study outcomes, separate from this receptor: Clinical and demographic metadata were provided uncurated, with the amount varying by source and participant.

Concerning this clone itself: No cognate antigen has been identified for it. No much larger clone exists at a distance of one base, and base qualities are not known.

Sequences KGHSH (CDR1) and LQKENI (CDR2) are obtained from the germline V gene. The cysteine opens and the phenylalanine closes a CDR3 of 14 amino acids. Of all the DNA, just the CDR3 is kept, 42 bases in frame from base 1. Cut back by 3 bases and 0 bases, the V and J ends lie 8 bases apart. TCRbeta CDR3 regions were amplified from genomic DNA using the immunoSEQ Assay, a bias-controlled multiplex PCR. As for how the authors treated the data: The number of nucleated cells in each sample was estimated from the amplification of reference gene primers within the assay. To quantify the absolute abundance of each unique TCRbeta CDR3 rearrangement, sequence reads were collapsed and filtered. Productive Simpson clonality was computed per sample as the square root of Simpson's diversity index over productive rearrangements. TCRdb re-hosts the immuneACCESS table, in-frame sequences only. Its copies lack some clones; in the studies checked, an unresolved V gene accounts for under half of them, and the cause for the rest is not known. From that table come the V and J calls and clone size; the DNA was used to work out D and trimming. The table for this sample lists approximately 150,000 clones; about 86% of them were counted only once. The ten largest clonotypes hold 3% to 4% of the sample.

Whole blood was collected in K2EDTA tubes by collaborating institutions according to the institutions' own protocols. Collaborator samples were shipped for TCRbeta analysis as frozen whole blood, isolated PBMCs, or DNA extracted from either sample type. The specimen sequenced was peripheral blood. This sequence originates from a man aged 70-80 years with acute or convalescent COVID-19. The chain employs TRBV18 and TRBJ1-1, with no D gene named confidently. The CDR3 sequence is CASSPLTVNTEAFF. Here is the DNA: TGTGCCAGCTCACCTCTTACAGTGAACACTGAAGCTTTCTTT.